Presented here are 29 T cell receptor beta chains from one specimen sequenced in a study of T cell responses to AZD1222 COVID-19 vaccine. Sequencing used immunoSEQ multiplex PCR; TCRdb keeps in-frame clones, though not all of them. The data show fewer than 150,000 clones, about 86% seen once. The material sequenced was peripheral blood, taken on day 0 of AZD1222 vaccination. The receptors shown here come from an adult in good health.

CDR3 nucleotides: TGCAGCGTTTCTAGCGGGATGAGCGAGCAGTACTTC. It encodes CSVSSGMSEQYF. The chain has TRBV29-1 and TRBJ2-7, with 9 bases matching TRBD2. Trimming cost V 5 bases and J 6 bases; bases outside gene matches: 5. The germline gives CDR1 SQVTM, CDR2 ANQGSEA. The CDR3 is made up of 12 amino acids.

The rearrangement joins TRBV28 to TRBJ1-3; D gene uncertain. CDR3 length: 15 residues. Germline V gene sequence: CDR1 MDHEN, CDR2 SYDVKM. V was trimmed by 7 bases and J by 1 base, leaving 14 bases between them. The CDR3 bases are TGTGCCAGCACCCCTTGGGAAGGATCTGGAAACACCATATATTTT. The encoded protein is CASTPWEGSGNTIYF.

The rearrangement uses TRBV5-8 and TRBJ2-7; D may be TRBD2 (5 bases). There are 11 residues in the CDR3. V gave up 10 bases and J gave up 3 bases, with 11 bases separating them. CDR1 and CDR2 from the germline V gene are SGHTS and YDEGEE. The CDR3 sequence: CAALGDYEQYF. The CDR3, as DNA: TGTGCCGCCCTCGGGGACTACGAGCAGTACTTC. The variable domain in full, completed from reference TRBV5-8 and TRBJ2-7, reads EAGVTQSPTHLIKTRGQQATLRCSPISGHTSVYWYQQALGLGLQFLLWYDEGEERNRGNFPPRFSGRQFPNYSSELNVNALELEDSALYLCAALGDYEQYFGPGTRLTVT.

The chain uses TRBV7-2 and TRBJ1-4; D gene unclear. Trimming pared 5 bases from V and 4 bases from J, leaving 17 bases between. This CDR3 region has 16 residues. Germline CDR1 and CDR2: SGHTA and FQGNSA. The CDR3 region is CASSAQGGVGNEKLFF. CDR3 nucleotide sequence: TGTGCCAGCAGCGCTCAAGGCGGAGTGGGTAATGAAAAACTGTTTTTT.

V usage is TRBV6-6 and J usage is TRBJ1-5; no reliable D call. The CDR3 is 14 amino acids. Germline CDR1 MNHNY, CDR2 SVGAGI (reference sequence). Trimming took 5 bases from V and 7 from J, leaving 15 bases between them. The CDR3 reads CASSPDGTWQPQHF. The CDR3 bases are TGTGCCAGCAGTCCCGACGGAACCTGGCAGCCCCAGCATTTT.

The chain employs TRBV6-5 and TRBJ2-5; no definite D call. The CDR3 sequence is 15 residues long. Per germline, CDR1 MNHEY and CDR2 SVGAGI. V dropped 7 bases and J dropped 4 bases, with 19 bases sitting between them. CDR3 sequence (DNA): TGTGCCAGCACCTCCTGGGCCCAAAGTGGAGAGACCCAGTACTTC. As protein: CASTSWAQSGETQYF.

The chain is built from TRBV10-3 and TRBJ2-5; 12 positions agree with TRBD2. From germline, CDR1 is ENHRY and CDR2 SYGVKD. Germline trimming cut 4 bases from V and 5 bases from J; bases unmatched to any gene: 11. The length of the CDR3 is 17 residues. In DNA form, the CDR3 reads TGTGCCATCAGTGGGCTAGCGGGAGGGACGGGTCTGGAGACCCAGTACTTC. Protein product: CAISGLAGGTGLETQYF.

The V gene is TRBV9, the J gene TRBJ1-1; D remains ambiguous. The CDR3 runs 14 residues. In germline, CDR1 is SGDLS, CDR2 YYNGEE. Trimming pared 3 bases from V and 4 bases from J, leaving 13 bases between. The CDR3 nucleotides are TGTGCCAGCAGCGGGGTCGAGTGGTTCACTGAAGCTTTCTTT. Translated: CASSGVEWFTEAFF.

This chain uses TRBV19 with TRBJ2-1; 10 bases map to TRBD2. This CDR3 comprises 15 residues. Germline V gives CDR1 LNHDA, CDR2 SQIVND (reference sequence). Trimming cost V 8 bases and J 5 bases; bases outside gene matches: 9. The CDR3 DNA sequence: TGTGCCAGTCGGACTAGCGGAGCCCCCCACAATGAGCAGTTCTTC. Translation gives CASRTSGAPHNEQFF. The entire variable domain, with the rest obtained from reference TRBV19 and TRBJ2-1, is as follows: DGGITQSPKYLFRKEGQNVTLSCEQNLNHDAMYWYRQDPGQGLRLIYYSQIVNDFQKGDIAEGYSVSREKKESFPLTVTSAQKNPTAFYLCASRTSGAPHNEQFFGPGTRLTVL.

This sequence joins TRBV6-1 and TRBJ2-1, with D perhaps TRBD1 or TRBD2 (7 bases each). Germline CDR1 and CDR2: MNHNS and SASEGT. Trimming removed 2 bases from V and 4 bases from J, with 9 bases in between. The CDR3 length is 14 residues. CDR3: CASSEQGGYNEQFF. The CDR3 region has the DNA TGTGCCAGCAGTGAACAGGGGGGGTACAATGAGCAGTTCTTC.

In its sample, this clone was seen a few times. The chain has TRBV5-8 and TRBJ1-6; 7 bases agree with TRBD1. V trimming: 0 bases; J trimming: 0 bases; junction bases outside the gene matches: 9. The CDR3 length is 19 residues. CDR1 SGHTS and CDR2 YDEGEE come from the germline V gene. In DNA, the CDR3 is TGTGCCAGCAGCTTGGATCCTCGGGACAGCAGCTCCTATAATTCACCCCTCCACTTT. It specifies CASSLDPRDSSSYNSPLHF.

This clone was found a few times. The chain recombines TRBV7-9 with TRBJ2-1; the D is unclear. The CDR3 runs to 10 residues. CDR1 and CDR2 from the germline V gene are SEHNR and FQNEAQ (reference sequence). V gave up 3 bases and J gave up 6 bases, with 0 bases separating them. The CDR3 loop reads CASSFNEQFF. For the CDR3, the DNA is TGTGCCAGCAGCTTCAATGAGCAGTTCTTC.

The chain has TRBV27 and TRBJ2-7; 7 bases align to TRBD1. Trimming removed 10 bases from V and 7 bases from J; junction bases left unmatched: 13. The CDR3 covers 13 residues. Germline lookup yields CDR1 MNHEY and CDR2 SMNVEV (reference sequence). The CDR3 reads CATGGFSYFEQYF. As DNA, the CDR3 is TGTGCCACAGGGGGATTTTCTTATTTTGAGCAGTACTTC.

The chain recombines TRBV3-1 (or the pseudogene TRBV3-2) with TRBJ2-5, with no clear D. This CDR3 region has 13 residues. Germline-derived CDR1 and CDR2 are LGHDT and YNNKEL (reference sequence). The V and J ends lost 0 bases and 3 bases respectively, with 5 bases between them. The CDR3 sequence is CASSQEPEETQYF. CDR3 sequence (DNA): TGTGCCAGCAGCCAAGAGCCAGAAGAGACCCAGTACTTC.

The chain employs TRBV9 and TRBJ2-4; perhaps TRBD1 as D (7 bases). The V end lost 3 bases, the J end lost 6 bases, and 13 bases lay between the germline ends. From germline, CDR1 is SGDLS and CDR2 YYNGEE. The CDR3 has 14 residues. This chain's CDR3 is CASSGRQGLNIQYF. The DNA for the CDR3 is TGTGCCAGCAGCGGCCGACAGGGACTAAACATTCAGTACTTC. Complete variable domain (other parts from reference TRBV9 and TRBJ2-4): DSGVTQTPKHLITATGQRVTLRCSPRSGDLSVYWYQQSLDQGLQFLIQYYNGEERAKGNILERFSAQQFPDLHSELNLSSLELGDSALYFCASSGRQGLNIQYFGAGTRLSVL.

The CDR3 DNA is TGTGCCAGCAGCCAACCGGGACTCCGCTATCAGTTCTTC. This sequence encodes CASSQPGLRYQFF. The V call is TRBV21-1, the J call TRBJ2-1; TRBD2 was called by the table and not checked on the DNA. TRBV21-1 is termed a pseudogene. There are 13 residues in the CDR3.

This rearrangement joins TRBV7-3 to TRBJ2-7; D ambiguous. Germline loops: CDR1 SGHTA, CDR2 FQGTGA. V lost 5 bases, J lost 1 base, and 12 bases lay in between. This CDR3 contains 14 residues. This chain's CDR3 is CASSLGRNSYEQYF. CDR3 nucleotide sequence: TGTGCCAGCAGCCTGGGAAGGAATTCCTACGAGCAGTACTTC.

The CDR3 spells CASPPRQGDTGELFF. The DNA for the CDR3 is TGTGCGAGCCCCCCGAGACAAGGGGACACCGGGGAGCTGTTTTTT. The chain combines TRBV6-5 with TRBJ2-2; possibly TRBD1 for D (5 bases). CDR3 length: 15 amino acids. Germline loops: CDR1 MNHEY, CDR2 SVGAGI.

This clone was seen only a few times. As DNA, the CDR3 is TGTGCCAGCAGCCAAGATGGGACTAGTCATACCGGGGAGCTGTTTTTT. This encodes CASSQDGTSHTGELFF. The gene calls are TRBV3-1 (or the pseudogene TRBV3-2) and TRBJ2-2, with 8 bases identical to TRBD2. The junction had 5 bases not matched to a gene; V was cut back by 0 bases and J by 5 bases. The CDR3 has 16 amino acids. CDR1 is LGHDT and CDR2 is YNNKEL in the germline V gene (reference sequence).

This clone appeared a single time. The chain links TRBV6-4 to TRBJ2-3, with 8 positions matching TRBD1. Looked up from germline, CDR1 is MRHNA and CDR2 is SNTAGT. The V and J ends lost 6 bases and 3 bases, in that order; junction bases with no gene match: 5. The CDR3 has 14 residues. The CDR3 region has the DNA TGTGCCAGCAGCCTACAGGGGGAGACAGATACGCAGTATTTT. It specifies CASSLQGETDTQYF.

This sequence joins TRBV4-2 and TRBJ1-1; TRBD1 might be the D (5 bases). V was shortened by 6 bases and J by 4 bases, with 12 bases between the two germline ends. CDR3 length: 13 amino acids. Germline V CDR1 and CDR2: LGHNA, YNFKEQ. CDR3 residues: CASRPVGGTEAFF. DNA for the CDR3: TGTGCCAGCAGACCAGTTGGGGGCACTGAAGCTTTCTTT.

This CDR3 reads CASSRTDTGELFF. The DNA of the CDR3 is TGTGCCAGCTCACGGACGGACACCGGGGAGCTGTTTTTT. V and J are TRBV18 and TRBJ2-2; no clear D gene. Germline lookup yields CDR1 KGHSH and CDR2 LQKENI. The CDR3 is made up of 13 amino acids. V was clipped by 4 bases and J by 3 bases, with 6 bases between them.

This chain uses TRBV5-1 with TRBJ2-2; D ambiguous. Trimming pared 1 base from V and 0 bases from J, leaving 7 bases between. CDR3 length: 15 amino acids. CDR1 SGHRS and CDR2 YFSETQ come from the germline V gene. CDR3 in DNA: TGCGCCAGCAGCTTGAGCCTAACGAACACCGGGGAGCTGTTTTTT. The encoded protein is CASSLSLTNTGELFF.

The rearrangement joins TRBV7-9 to TRBJ2-1; D tentatively reads TRBD1 or TRBD2 (5 bases each). Germline CDR1 reads SEHNR; CDR2 reads FQNEAQ (reference sequence). The CDR3 runs 15 residues. The germline V and J ends were trimmed by 5 bases and 5 bases, with 16 bases remaining between them. DNA for the CDR3: TGTGCCAGCAGCCGCCCTCCTGGGACGGACAATGAGCAGTTCTTC. It is translated as CASSRPPGTDNEQFF. Full variable domain (outside the CDR3, taken from reference TRBV7-9 and TRBJ2-1): DTGVSQNPRHKITKRGQNVTFRCDPISEHNRLYWYRQTLGQGPEFLTYFQNEAQLEKSRLLSDRFSAERPKGSFSTLEIQRTEQGDSAMYLCASSRPPGTDNEQFFGPGTRLTVL.

The V call is TRBV10-1, the J call TRBJ2-1; D uncertain. Germline CDR1 is WNHNN and CDR2 is SYGVQD (reference sequence). The CDR3 is 16 residues long. Trimming stripped 4 bases from V and 8 bases from J, with 21 bases between. The CDR3 sequence is CASSAYPRTLSHEQFF. DNA of the CDR3: TGCGCCAGCAGTGCTTACCCCCGGACCCTGTCCCATGAGCAGTTCTTC.

This clone was picked up a small number of times. The gene calls are TRBV6-4 and TRBJ2-2, with 9 bases aligning to TRBD2. CDR3 length: 14 residues. The ends lost 5 bases at V and 7 bases at J; junction bases unmatched: 5. Germline CDR1 and CDR2: MRHNA and SNTAGT. The CDR3 region is CASSRAGGDGELFF. CDR3 nucleotides: TGTGCCAGCAGTCGAGCGGGAGGAGACGGGGAGCTGTTTTTT.

The chain combines TRBV15 with TRBJ2-7, with TRBD2 identical over 7 bases. CDR3 length equals 14 residues. With V trimmed by 0 bases and J by 4 bases, 3 bases remained unmatched. Germline CDR1 reads LNHNV; CDR2 reads YYDKDF (reference sequence). This CDR3 reads CATSRDFSGYEQYF. In nucleotides, the CDR3 is TGTGCCACCAGCAGAGATTTTAGCGGGTACGAGCAGTACTTC.

This clone occurred once. J is TRBJ2-3 and V is TRBV5-1; 14 positions agree with TRBD2. V gave up 4 bases and J gave up 2 bases; unmatched junction bases: 3. The V gene's germline CDR1 is SGHRS and CDR2 YFSETQ. CDR3 length: 16 residues. DNA of the CDR3: TGCGCCAGCAGCAAGGGACTAGCGGGAGACACAGATACGCAGTATTTT. Protein sequence: CASSKGLAGDTDTQYF.

The chain recombines TRBV14 with TRBJ2-7; 10 positions match TRBD1. Looked up from germline, CDR1 is SGHDN and CDR2 is FVKESK. V lost 4 bases and J lost 7; bases outside the gene matches: 10. The CDR3 covers 15 residues. CDR3 loop: CASSPLTGGWEEQYF. CDR3 coding DNA: TGTGCCAGCAGCCCACTGACAGGGGGCTGGGAGGAGCAGTACTTC.